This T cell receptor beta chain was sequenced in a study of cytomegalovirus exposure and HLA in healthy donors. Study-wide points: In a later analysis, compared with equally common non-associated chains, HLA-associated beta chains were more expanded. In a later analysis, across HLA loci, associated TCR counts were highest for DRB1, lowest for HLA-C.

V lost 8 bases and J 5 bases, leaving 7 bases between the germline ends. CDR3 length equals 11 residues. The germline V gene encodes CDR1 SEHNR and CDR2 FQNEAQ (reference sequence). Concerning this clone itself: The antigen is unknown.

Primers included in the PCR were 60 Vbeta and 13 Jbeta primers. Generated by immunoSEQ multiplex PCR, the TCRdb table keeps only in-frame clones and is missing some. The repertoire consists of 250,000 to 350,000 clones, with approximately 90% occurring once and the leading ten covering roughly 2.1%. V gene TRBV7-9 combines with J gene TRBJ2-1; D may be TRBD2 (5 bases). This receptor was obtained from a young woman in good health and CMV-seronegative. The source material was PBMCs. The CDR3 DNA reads TGTGCCAGCTCGAGGGACAATGAGCAGTTCTTC. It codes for CASSRDNEQFF.